The 31 T cell receptor beta chains below all came from one sample that was sequenced in a study of blood T cell repertoires in COVID-19. Libraries were prepared by immunoSEQ multiplex PCR; TCRdb keeps only in-frame clonotypes and omits some of them. The sample carries 100,000 to 150,000 clones, 84% recorded once. Sequences were obtained from peripheral blood. The receptors shown here come from a woman aged 25-40 years who had recovered from COVID-19.

A word on this clone: Within the sample, other DNA sequences also encode this same CDR3. The CDR3 nucleotides read TGTGCCAGCAGTGATAGTTCCTACAATGAGCAGTTCTTC. This gives the protein CASSDSSYNEQFF. The genes are TRBV6-1 and TRBJ2-1; D unclear. The CDR3 runs to 13 residues. Germline V gene lookup returns CDR1 MNHNS and CDR2 SASEGT. V lost 3 bases and J 1 base, leaving 4 bases between the germline ends.

This clone has a single count. CDR3 nucleotide sequence: TGTGCCAGCAGTGAAAGGCCTAGCGGGGAAGGTTACGAGCAGTACTTC. Protein sequence: CASSERPSGEGYEQYF. The chain combines TRBV6-1 with TRBJ2-7, with 9 positions matching TRBD2. From germline, CDR1 is MNHNS and CDR2 SASEGT. The CDR3 is 16 residues long. V shed 2 bases, J shed 4 bases, and the junction held 9 bases outside the gene matches.

The genes are TRBV2 and TRBJ2-2; tentative D call: TRBD2 (6 bases). CDR3 length: 14 residues. Germline-derived CDR1 and CDR2 are SNHLY and FYNNEI. The V gene lost 8 bases and the J gene lost 0 bases, with 10 bases spanning the gap. The CDR3 bases are TGTGCCAGCGCCGGGACTGCGAACACCGGGGAGCTGTTTTTT. It yields the protein CASAGTANTGELFF.

The chain recombines TRBV6-1 with TRBJ2-1; 14 bases map to TRBD2. The CDR3 consists of 16 residues. Germline CDR1 is MNHNS and CDR2 is SASEGT. V lost 2 bases and J lost 9; bases outside the gene matches: 6. The CDR3 protein is CASSETGTSGRGEQFF. The CDR3 nucleotides are TGTGCCAGCAGTGAAACCGGGACTAGCGGGAGAGGTGAGCAGTTCTTC.

This clone was seen just once. The V and J genes are TRBV6-5 and TRBJ2-7; D is unclear. Germline V gives CDR1 MNHEY, CDR2 SVGAGI. V was cut by 5 bases and J by 6 bases, with 11 bases left in between. The CDR3 has 12 residues. The CDR3 reads CASSNTWSEQYF. The CDR3 bases are TGTGCCAGCAGTAACACGTGGAGCGAGCAGTACTTC.

J is TRBJ1-2 and V is TRBV29-1; TRBD1 might be the D (6 bases). V lost 5 bases, J lost 8 bases, and 21 bases lay in between. There are 14 residues in the CDR3. Germline V CDR1 and CDR2: SQVTM, ANQGSEA. This CDR3 is CSVKSTGIRGGYTF. The CDR3 coding sequence is TGCAGCGTTAAGTCGACAGGAATAAGAGGGGGCTACACCTTC.

This clone has a single count. V is TRBV7-8 and J is TRBJ2-1, with TRBD1 as a possible D gene (5 bases). The length of the CDR3 is 15 residues. Looked up from germline, CDR1 is SGHVS and CDR2 is FQNEAQ. Between the trimmed V and J ends, which lost 4 bases and 5 bases, there was a span of 15 bases. CDR3 amino acids: CASSSIGRGDNEQFF. CDR3 nucleotides: TGTGCCAGCAGCTCGATTGGAAGGGGTGACAATGAGCAGTTCTTC.

The gene calls are TRBV20-1 and TRBJ1-1; D ambiguous. The CDR3 runs 12 residues. CDR1 and CDR2 from the germline V gene are DFQATT and SNEGSKA (reference sequence). V lost 3 bases, J lost 1 base, and 6 bases lay in between. The CDR3 DNA follows: TGCAGTGCTAGTGTCCGGAACACTGAAGCTTTCTTT. It codes for CSASVRNTEAFF.

In this sample, this clone turned up once. This sequence joins TRBV9 and TRBJ2-5; 9 bases align to TRBD2. V lost 0 bases and J lost 2; bases outside the gene matches: 2. Germline V CDR1 and CDR2: SGDLS, YYNGEE. The CDR3 totals 15 residues. The chain's CDR3 is CASSVGTSAQETQYF. The CDR3 nucleotides read TGTGCCAGCAGCGTAGGGACTAGCGCTCAAGAGACCCAGTACTTC.

This chain joins TRBV27 and TRBJ1-1; the D is unclear. With 6 bases removed from V and 5 bases from J, the gap between germline ends came to 13 bases. Germline V gene lookup returns CDR1 MNHEY and CDR2 SMNVEV (reference sequence). The CDR3 spans 13 residues. The CDR3 DNA follows: TGTGCCAGCAGGGATCGAGGGAGGACTGAAGCTTTCTTT. Its translation: CASRDRGRTEAFF.

The chain couples TRBV19 to TRBJ2-2, with 10 positions matching TRBD2. The germline CDR1 and CDR2 sequences are LNHDA and SQIVND (reference sequence). V lost 7 bases and J lost 7; bases outside the gene matches: 9. The CDR3 loop spans 15 amino acids. The CDR3, as DNA: TGTGCCAGTACCCCGCGGACTAGCGGAGTCGGGGAGCTGTTTTTT. Its protein is CASTPRTSGVGELFF.

Remarks on this clone: Sequence at one end of the junction differs from germline and may be a read error. The CDR3 coding sequence is TGCAGCGCATGGGGGACAGGCTCGAACCCTGAAGCTTTCTTT. The encoded protein is CSAWGTGSNPEAFF. The chain joins TRBV29-1 to TRBJ1-1, with 8 bases fitting TRBD1. The CDR3 is 14 amino acids. CDR1 and CDR2 (germline): SQVTM, ANQGSEA.

There are a few counts of this clone. The chain couples TRBV11-2 to TRBJ2-7; TRBD2 matches 11 bases. J lost 2 bases, V lost 3 bases, and 6 bases had no gene match. Looked up from germline, CDR1 is SGHAT and CDR2 is FQNNGV. There are 16 residues in the CDR3. The CDR3 DNA reads as TGTGCCAGCAGCTTTTCACTAGCGGGGGTAGCCTACGAGCAGTACTTC. Its protein product is CASSFSLAGVAYEQYF.

CDR3 sequence (DNA): TGTGCCAGCAGCGACAGACAGACAGATACGCAGTATTTT. Translating gives CASSDRQTDTQYF. The chain has TRBV9 and TRBJ2-3; perhaps TRBD1 as D (5 bases). Germline V gives CDR1 SGDLS, CDR2 YYNGEE. The CDR3 sequence is 13 residues long. V was pared by 3 bases and J by 3 bases, with 8 bases between. The full variable domain, in which reference TRBV9 and TRBJ2-3 provide the parts outside the CDR3, is DSGVTQTPKHLITATGQRVTLRCSPRSGDLSVYWYQQSLDQGLQFLIQYYNGEERAKGNILERFSAQQFPDLHSELNLSSLELGDSALYFCASSDRQTDTQYFGPGTRLTVL.

The V and J genes are TRBV5-1 and TRBJ2-2; D is possibly TRBD1 (5 bases). The CDR3 covers 14 residues. Trimming stripped 5 bases from V and 4 bases from J, with 12 bases between. Germline V gene lookup returns CDR1 SGHRS and CDR2 YFSETQ. The CDR3 sequence is CASRDDSTTGELFF. CDR3 in DNA: TGCGCCAGCAGGGATGACAGCACCACCGGGGAGCTGTTTTTT. Based on the CDR3 plus reference TRBV5-1 and TRBJ2-2, the full variable domain is KAGVTQTPRYLIKTRGQQVTLSCSPISGHRSVSWYQQTPGQGLQFLFEYFSETQRNKGNFPGRFSGRQFSNSRSEMNVSTLELGDSALYLCASRDDSTTGELFFGEGSRLTVL.

V gene TRBV23-1 combines with J gene TRBJ1-4, with 10 bases that match TRBD1. TRBV23-1 is classed as an ORF, of uncertain function. The CDR3 has 20 residues. Germline trimming cut 4 bases from V and 1 base from J; bases unmatched to any gene: 15. The CDR3 reads CASSPPGGQGHGGTNEKLFF. CDR3 sequence (DNA): TGCGCCAGCAGTCCCCCAGGGGGACAGGGGCATGGTGGAACTAATGAAAAACTGTTTTTT.

The chain joins TRBV28 to TRBJ1-5; 7 nucleotides match TRBD1. The CDR3 loop spans 11 amino acids. The junction had 7 bases not matched to a gene; V was cut back by 5 bases and J by 15 bases. The germline gives CDR1 MDHEN, CDR2 SYDVKM. The CDR3 nucleotides are TGTGCCAGCAGTACGGACAGGCGCAGGCATTTT. Residues: CASSTDRRRHF. The whole variable domain, remainder taken from reference TRBV28 and TRBJ1-5, is DVKVTQSSRYLVKRTGEKVFLECVQDMDHENMFWYRQDPGLGLRLIYFSYDVKMKEKGDIPEGYSVSREKKERFSLILESASTNQTSMYLCASSTDRRRHFGDGTRLSIL.

The chain has TRBV4-2 and TRBJ1-1; D not certain. V lost 0 bases and J lost 11, with 16 bases in between. This CDR3 is 14 amino acids long. The germline gives CDR1 LGHNA, CDR2 YNFKEQ. CDR3 loop: CASSQDLTRAAAFF. The CDR3 DNA reads TGTGCCAGCAGCCAAGATTTAACCCGAGCTGCGGCTTTCTTT.

This clone occurred a few times. The chain has TRBV5-1 and TRBJ1-1, with 9 nucleotides matching TRBD1. The CDR3 covers 14 residues. The V and J ends lost 3 bases and 0 bases, in that order; junction bases with no gene match: 0. Per germline, CDR1 SGHRS and CDR2 YFSETQ. The CDR3 DNA sequence: TGCGCCAGCAGCTGGACAGGGGTGAACACTGAAGCTTTCTTT. This codes for CASSWTGVNTEAFF.

The gene calls are TRBV7-3 and TRBJ2-2; 7 bases line up with TRBD1. This CDR3 has 13 residues. With 5 bases clipped from V and 7 bases from J, the junction kept 4 bases outside the gene matches. CDR1 is SGHTA and CDR2 is FQGTGA in the germline V gene. CDR3 amino acids: CASSSRGSGELFF. DNA of the CDR3: TGTGCCAGCAGCAGCAGGGGGAGCGGGGAGCTGTTTTTT.

This clone is classed as medium-sized (0.01 to 0.1%). The V and J genes are TRBV4-2 and TRBJ2-1; D is perhaps TRBD1 (6 bases). The germline V gene has CDR1 LGHNA and CDR2 YNFKEQ. The ends were cut back, 0 bases at V and 7 bases at J, with 10 bases in the middle. CDR3 length: 14 amino acids. The chain's CDR3 is CASSQDTGTNEQFF. CDR3 bases: TGTGCCAGCAGCCAAGATACAGGGACGAATGAGCAGTTCTTC.

The rearrangement links TRBV7-9 to TRBJ1-6; D remains ambiguous. This CDR3 comprises 14 residues. Trimming removed 3 bases from V and 9 bases from J, with 12 bases in between. Germline V gene lookup returns CDR1 SEHNR and CDR2 FQNEAQ (reference sequence). CDR3 residues: CASSLVEIGSPLHF. In nucleotides, the CDR3 is TGTGCCAGCAGCTTGGTGGAGATAGGTTCACCCCTCCACTTT. Supplemented by reference TRBV7-9 and TRBJ1-6, the full variable domain reads DTGVSQNPRHKITKRGQNVTFRCDPISEHNRLYWYRQTLGQGPEFLTYFQNEAQLEKSRLLSDRFSAERPKGSFSTLEIQRTEQGDSAMYLCASSLVEIGSPLHFGNGTRLTVT.

The sample holds one count of this clone. This chain links TRBV27 with TRBJ1-6; 8 bases line up with TRBD1. Germline values: CDR1 MNHEY, CDR2 SMNVEV (reference sequence). The V gene end was trimmed by 7 bases and the J gene end by 4 bases; junction bases not matched to a gene: 12. The CDR3 sequence is 17 residues long. In DNA form, the CDR3 reads TGTGCCAGCAAACAGGGGGAGGGGGCGGGATATAATTCACCCCTCCACTTT. Its protein product is CASKQGEGAGYNSPLHF.

The rearrangement uses TRBV2 and TRBJ2-3; the match to TRBD2 covers 7 bases. Germline-derived CDR1 and CDR2 are SNHLY and FYNNEI. J lost 4 bases, V lost 0 bases, and 7 bases had no gene match. This CDR3 has 16 amino acids. The CDR3 reads CASSEARTSFADTQYF. The CDR3 region has the DNA TGTGCCAGCAGTGAAGCTAGGACTAGTTTCGCAGATACGCAGTATTTT. The entire variable domain, with the rest obtained from reference TRBV2 and TRBJ2-3, is as follows: EPEVTQTPSHQVTQMGQEVILRCVPISNHLYFYWYRQILGQKVEFLVSFYNNEISEKSEIFDDQFSVERPDGSNFTLKIRSTKLEDSAMYFCASSEARTSFADTQYFGPGTRLTVL.

This chain joins TRBV11-2 and TRBJ2-3; weak D call: TRBD1 (5 bases). The ends were cut back, 5 bases at V and 7 bases at J, with 7 bases in the middle. Germline V lookup: CDR1 SGHAT, CDR2 FQNNGV. The CDR3 is 11 amino acids. The CDR3 nucleotides are TGTGCCAGCAGCCCAGGGAATACGCAGTATTTT. This codes for CASSPGNTQYF.

The rearrangement links TRBV11-3 to TRBJ2-5; 8 nucleotides align to TRBD2. The germline CDR1 and CDR2 sequences are SGHNT and YENEEA. Losses at the gene ends were 2 bases for V and 10 bases for J; bases not matched to a gene: 15. The CDR3 is 16 amino acids. CDR3: CASSLIYSGKPGNQYF. DNA for the CDR3: TGTGCCAGCAGCTTAATTTATAGCGGGAAACCTGGGAACCAGTACTTC. Based on the CDR3 plus reference TRBV11-3 and TRBJ2-5, the full variable domain is EAGVVQSPRYKIIEKKQPVAFWCNPISGHNTLYWYLQNLGQGPELLIRYENEEAVDDSQLPKDRFSAERLKGVDSTLKIQPAELGDSAVYLCASSLIYSGKPGNQYFGPGTRLLVL.

This clone was seen a handful of times. The V call is TRBV7-6, the J call TRBJ1-1; TRBD1 might be the D (6 bases). The V and J ends lost 2 bases and 1 base respectively, with 11 bases between them. CDR3 size: 15 residues. Germline lookup yields CDR1 SGHVS and CDR2 FNYEAQ. CDR3 coding DNA: TGTGCCAGCAGCTTAAAGAACAGGGCGAACACTGAAGCTTTCTTT. Protein sequence: CASSLKNRANTEAFF.

This clone has only a few counts. The gene calls are TRBV6-5 and TRBJ1-5; D is perhaps TRBD1 (5 bases). Germline V CDR1 and CDR2: MNHEY, SVGAGI. The CDR3 is made up of 15 amino acids. Trimming removed 7 bases at V and 1 base at J, with 14 bases between. CDR3 nucleotides: TGTGCCAGCACTGGCCGGGGGGAGAGCAATCAGCCCCAGCATTTT. Its translation: CASTGRGESNQPQHF.

The CDR3 region has the DNA TGTGCCAGCTTTATCGTCCCTAACACTGAAGCTTTCTTT. Protein sequence: CASFIVPNTEAFF. This rearrangement joins TRBV6-5 to TRBJ1-1, with no clear D. Trimming took 8 bases from V and 2 from J, leaving 12 bases between them. The germline V gene has CDR1 MNHEY and CDR2 SVGAGI. The CDR3 is 13 amino acids.

The gene calls are TRBV4-1 and TRBJ2-7; 7 bases line up with TRBD1. The CDR3 has 15 amino acids. In germline, CDR1 is MGHRA, CDR2 YSYEKL. The junction had 9 bases not matched to a gene; V was cut back by 4 bases and J by 3 bases. This CDR3 is CASSPLGTAIYEQYF. CDR3 DNA: TGCGCCAGCAGCCCTCTCGGGACAGCGATCTACGAGCAGTACTTC.

This clone was counted between two and nine times. V usage is TRBV24-1 and J usage is TRBJ2-7; 11 bases agree with TRBD1. Germline V gene sequence: CDR1 KGHDR, CDR2 SFDVKD. After removal of 3 bases from V and 2 bases from J, the junction contained 8 bases not matched to a gene. The CDR3 has 17 residues. CDR3 loop: CATSDTTWTGGPYEQYF. The CDR3 region has the DNA TGTGCCACCAGTGATACAACCTGGACAGGGGGCCCCTACGAGCAGTACTTC.